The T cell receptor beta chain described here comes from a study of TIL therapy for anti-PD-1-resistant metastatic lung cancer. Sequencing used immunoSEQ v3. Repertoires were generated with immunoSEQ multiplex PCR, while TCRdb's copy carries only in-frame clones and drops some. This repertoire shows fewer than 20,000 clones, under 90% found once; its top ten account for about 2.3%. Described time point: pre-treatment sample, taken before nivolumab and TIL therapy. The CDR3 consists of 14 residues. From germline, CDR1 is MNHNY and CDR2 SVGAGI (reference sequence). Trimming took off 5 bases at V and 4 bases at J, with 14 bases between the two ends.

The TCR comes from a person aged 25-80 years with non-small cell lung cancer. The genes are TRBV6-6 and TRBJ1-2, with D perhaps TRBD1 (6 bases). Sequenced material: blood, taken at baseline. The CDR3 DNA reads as TGTGCCAGCAGTCACGGGACATCCCCCTATGGCTACACCTTC. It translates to CASSHGTSPYGYTF.